This T cell receptor beta chain was found in a study of blood T cell repertoires in COVID-19. At the level of the study: PBMCs, B-cell-depleted T cells, or T cells were the source of the cDNA or gDNA that made up the material.

Germline loops: CDR1 SGHDT, CDR2 YYEEEE. This CDR3 is 17 amino acids long. The J segment lost 2 bases and the V segment lost 5 bases, leaving 10 bases of the junction unmatched. Per the original data handling: Amplification with reference gene primers provided the estimates of nucleated cell counts. Clones were sequenced by immunoSEQ multiplex PCR, and TCRdb holds only the in-frame ones, with some missing. Clone size and the V and J calls come from that table; the DNA yielded D and trimming. There are around 53,000 clones in the sample; roughly 83% occur only once, and approximately 17% lies in the top ten.

The chain has TRBV5-6 and TRBJ1-3; 10 positions match TRBD1. The sequence derives from a man between 65 and 85 years old with active COVID-19. The sequencing input was peripheral blood. The CDR3 DNA reads as TGTGCCAGCAGAGTGGCGCGACAGGGGGCGGCTGGAAACACCATATATTTT. It encodes CASRVARQGAAGNTIYF.